This TCR beta chain stems from a study of cytomegalovirus exposure and HLA in healthy donors. Per germline, CDR1 SGHDT and CDR2 YYEEEE. The CDR3 contains 14 residues. The junction had 8 bases not matched to a gene; V was cut back by 4 bases and J by 5 bases. In the PCR, 60 Vbeta and 13 Jbeta primers were used. TCRdb's table, derived via immunoSEQ multiplex PCR, lists solely in-frame clones and lacks some. This table holds over 150,000 clones, roughly 80% found once. Sequencing was carried out using PBMCs. The clonotype comes from a man younger than 35 in good health and CMV-seropositive. J is TRBJ2-7 and V is TRBV5-6, with 8 bases lining up with TRBD1. CDR3 protein: CASSLRQGINEQYF. The DNA of the CDR3 is TGTGCCAGCAGCCTTAGACAGGGGATCAACGAGCAGTACTTC.